Listed below are T cell receptor beta chains from one sample, sequenced in a study of technical replicates of blood from a few donors. Sequenced by immunoSEQ multiplex PCR; TCRdb stores in-frame clones only, minus some. This sample has about 99,000 clones, with about 96% found just once. The sequencing sample was made of T cells isolated from PBMCs. All receptors derive from a human donor in good health. CDR3s include the opening cysteine and the closing phenylalanine or tryptophan. Each record gives: V gene, D gene, J gene, clone size, CDR3 protein, CDR3 DNA. D genes are given only for firm matches. The size of a clone is reported for some rows only, either as once, few or many, or as a class for expanded clones.

TRBV5-6,.,TRBJ2-7,.,CASSLGDYEQYF,TGTGCCAGCAGCTTGGGCGACTACGAGCAGTACTTC
TRBV18,.,TRBJ2-2,.,CASSPLDRGAITGELFF,TGTGCCAGCTCACCACTAGATCGGGGGGCTATCACCGGGGAGCTGTTTTTT
TRBV6-5,.,TRBJ1-2,.,CASRPQQEAGGYTF,TGTGCCAGCAGGCCCCAACAAGAGGCGGGTGGCTACACCTTC
TRBV4-1,TRBD1,TRBJ1-2,.,CASSPGQGAIENGYTF,TGCGCCAGCAGCCCGGGACAGGGGGCTATAGAAAATGGCTACACCTTC
TRBV27,TRBD1,TRBJ2-1,.,CASLDLRDSYISYNEQFF,TGTGCCAGCTTGGACCTCCGGGACAGTTACATTTCCTACAATGAGCAGTTCTTC
TRBV7-9,TRBD1,TRBJ1-5,.,CASSAGTVSNQPQHF,TGTGCCAGCAGCGCCGGGACAGTAAGCAATCAGCCCCAGCATTTT
TRBV5-6,TRBD2,TRBJ2-3,.,CASSFSGRATDTQYF,TGTGCCAGCAGCTTTTCCGGGAGGGCCACAGATACGCAGTATTTT
TRBV9,.,TRBJ2-3,.,CASSVRPAASTDTQYF,TGTGCCAGCAGCGTTAGGCCAGCGGCTAGCACAGATACGCAGTATTTT
TRBV28,.,TRBJ2-7,.,CASTPGAAYEQYF,TGTGCCAGCACCCCAGGGGCAGCCTACGAGCAGTACTTC
TRBV11-3,TRBD2,TRBJ2-3,.,CASSIGTSGSSTDTQYF,TGTGCCAGCAGCATCGGGACTAGCGGGTCGAGCACAGATACGCAGTATTTT
TRBV7-9,.,TRBJ2-2,.,CASSQPDRGSTGELFF,TGTGCCAGCAGCCAGCCGGACAGAGGTAGCACCGGGGAGCTGTTTTTT
TRBV6-5,.,TRBJ2-6,.,CASTEGRTGANVLTF,TGTGCCAGCACCGAGGGCCGAACTGGGGCCAACGTCCTGACTTTC
TRBV7-3,TRBD2,TRBJ2-1,.,CASSSGTSLTEQFF,TGTGCCAGCAGCTCCGGGACTAGCCTTACTGAGCAGTTCTTC
TRBV28,.,TRBJ1-2,.,CASREGIGDYGYTF,TGTGCCAGCAGGGAAGGGATAGGGGACTATGGCTACACCTTC
TRBV28,.,TRBJ2-7,.,CAIQREGYEQYF,TGTGCCATCCAGAGGGAAGGGTACGAGCAGTACTTC
TRBV7-9,.,TRBJ2-7,.,CASSLGSRGKYF,TGTGCCAGCAGCTTAGGGTCGAGAGGAAAGTACTTC
TRBV5-1,TRBD1,TRBJ1-4,.,CASSGWTGVNEKLFF,TGCGCCAGCAGCGGATGGACAGGGGTGAATGAAAAACTGTTTTTT
TRBV19,TRBD1,TRBJ2-1,.,CASSEGTGSYNEQFF,TGTGCCAGTAGTGAGGGGACAGGGTCCTACAATGAGCAGTTCTTC
TRBV7-8,.,TRBJ1-4,.,CASSPPGSTDEKLFF,TGTGCCAGCAGCCCCCCGGGTAGCACGGATGAAAAACTGTTTTTT
TRBV11-3,TRBD2,TRBJ2-1,.,CASSPGLAGGINEQFF,TGTGCCAGCAGCCCGGGACTAGCGGGAGGGATCAATGAGCAGTTCTTC
TRBV27,TRBD1,TRBJ1-4,once,CASSRQGGNEKLFF,TGTGCCAGCAGTCGACAGGGGGGTAATGAAAAACTGTTTTTT
TRBV5-5,.,TRBJ1-2,.,CASSLRGPTNYGYTF,TGTGCCAGCAGCTTAAGGGGTCCCACTAACTATGGCTACACCTTC
TRBV19,TRBD2,TRBJ2-1,.,CASSSRLAVSGDEQFF,TGTGCCAGTAGTTCCCGACTAGCGGTTTCGGGGGATGAGCAGTTCTTC
TRBV19,TRBD1,TRBJ2-2,.,CAILTGATGELFF,TGTGCCATTTTAACAGGGGCGACCGGGGAGCTGTTTTTT
TRBV2,.,TRBJ1-1,.,CASSMGTMNTEAFF,TGTGCCAGCTCAATGGGGACTATGAACACTGAAGCTTTCTTT
TRBV7-9,.,TRBJ2-1,.,CASSLGTSWEQFF,TGTGCCAGCAGCTTGGGTACTAGTTGGGAGCAGTTCTTC
TRBV19,.,TRBJ2-7,.,CASSIDPTGGSNEQYF,TGTGCCAGTAGTATAGACCCGACTGGAGGGTCCAACGAGCAGTACTTC
TRBV9,TRBD2,TRBJ2-7,once,CASSAGLAGTYEQYF,TGTGCCAGCAGCGCGGGACTAGCGGGGACCTACGAGCAGTACTTC
TRBV28,TRBD2,TRBJ2-1,.,CASTSVASGSGNEQFF,TGTGCCAGCACCTCAGTGGCTAGCGGGAGTGGCAATGAGCAGTTCTTC
TRBV7-9,TRBD2,TRBJ2-2,.,CASSTHLLAGESSSGELFF,TGTGCCAGCAGCACCCACTTACTAGCGGGAGAATCGAGTAGCGGGGAGCTGTTTTTT
TRBV18,.,TRBJ2-5,.,CASSPSRSEETQYF,TGTGCCAGCTCTCCCTCTCGGAGTGAGGAGACCCAGTACTTC
TRBV7-9,.,TRBJ2-3,.,CASSPFLISTDTQYF,TGTGCCAGCAGCCCGTTCCTAATAAGCACAGATACGCAGTATTTT
TRBV7-6,TRBD1,TRBJ2-7,.,CASSLGRGTGNFYEQYF,TGTGCCAGCAGCTTAGGGAGGGGGACAGGAAACTTCTACGAGCAGTACTTC
TRBV7-9,TRBD1,TRBJ2-7,.,CASSLRGLNYEQYF,TGTGCCAGCAGCCTCAGGGGGCTCAACTACGAGCAGTACTTC
TRBV6-5,TRBD1,TRBJ1-1,few,CASRPTGVYTEAFF,TGTGCCAGCAGACCTACAGGGGTTTACACTGAAGCTTTCTTT
TRBV10-1,TRBD2,TRBJ2-1,.,CASSEGSGSAGDEQFF,TGCGCCAGCAGTGAGGGTAGCGGGAGCGCCGGTGATGAGCAGTTCTTC
TRBV23-1,.,TRBJ1-4,.,CASSPGCRGASLCGGEKLFF,TGCGCCAGCAGTCCCGGGTGTCGGGGGGCGTCATTGTGTGGAGGTGAAAAACTGTTTTTT
TRBV5-8,.,TRBJ2-7,.,CASSPPTWAFYEQYF,TGTGCCAGCAGCCCCCCGACGTGGGCCTTCTACGAGCAGTACTTC
TRBV28,TRBD1,TRBJ2-7,.,CASRVQGAGYEQYF,TGTGCCAGCCGGGTACAGGGGGCGGGCTACGAGCAGTACTTC
TRBV27,TRBD1,TRBJ2-7,.,CASSLSHRGRHEQYF,TGTGCCAGCAGTTTATCCCACAGGGGTCGCCACGAGCAGTACTTC
TRBV6-6,.,TRBJ1-5,.,CASSGTFSNQPQHF,TGTGCCAGCAGTGGGACTTTTAGCAATCAGCCCCAGCATTTT
TRBV6-5,.,TRBJ1-1,.,CASSPDLLSGILAFF,TGTGCCAGCAGTCCCGACCTCCTATCAGGGATTCTTGCTTTCTTT
TRBV6-1,.,TRBJ2-5,.,CASSLRRTQETQYF,TGTGCCAGCAGTCTTCGGAGAACCCAAGAGACCCAGTACTTC
TRBV5-1,TRBD1,TRBJ1-6,.,CASSPGTVYNSPLHF,TGCGCCAGCAGCCCCGGGACAGTATATAATTCACCCCTCCACTTT
TRBV6-6,TRBD1,TRBJ1-2,.,CASSYSGGGGYGYTF,TGTGCCAGCAGTTATTCAGGGGGCGGGGGCTATGGCTACACCTTC
TRBV28,.,TRBJ2-7,.,CASRSGVYEQYF,TGTGCCAGCAGATCAGGGGTCTACGAGCAGTACTTC
TRBV27,TRBD2,TRBJ2-1,.,CASSLWTSGMSSYNEQFF,TGTGCCAGCAGTTTATGGACTAGCGGGATGAGCTCCTACAATGAGCAGTTCTTC
TRBV19,TRBD1,TRBJ2-1,.,CASSMGQGIYNEQFF,TGTGCCAGTAGTATGGGACAGGGGATCTACAATGAGCAGTTCTTC
TRBV11-3,TRBD1,TRBJ2-1,.,CASSSIGGRGSHNEQFF,TGTGCCAGCAGCTCTATCGGTGGCAGGGGGTCACACAATGAGCAGTTCTTC
TRBV7-9,TRBD1,TRBJ1-4,.,CASSSTGGREKLFF,TGTGCCAGCAGTAGTACAGGGGGGCGGGAAAAACTGTTTTTT
TRBV18,.,TRBJ1-1,.,CASSLLLAGDVNTEAFF,TGTGCCAGCTCACTCCTCCTGGCAGGGGATGTGAACACTGAAGCTTTCTTT
TRBV6-5,.,TRBJ1-2,.,CASSYKGAYGYTF,TGTGCCAGCAGTTACAAAGGGGCCTATGGCTACACCTTC
TRBV5-1,.,TRBJ2-5,once,CASSPDMGRRGETQYF,TGCGCCAGCAGCCCGGACATGGGTCGGAGGGGAGAGACCCAGTACTTC
TRBV5-1,.,TRBJ2-6,once,CASIPGRQVPFSGANVLTF,TGCGCCAGCATCCCTGGACGACAGGTCCCCTTCTCTGGGGCCAACGTCCTGACTTTC
TRBV6-1,.,TRBJ1-1,.,CASSERGNTEAFF,TGTGCCAGCAGTGAACGGGGGAACACTGAAGCTTTCTTT
TRBV9,.,TRBJ1-2,once,CASSFLTLGGTYGYTF,TGTGCCAGCAGCTTCCTCACCTTGGGAGGCACCTATGGCTACACCTTC
TRBV4-1,.,TRBJ1-1,.,CASSPRQAESEAFF,TGCGCCAGCAGCCCCCGGCAGGCTGAATCTGAAGCTTTCTTT
TRBV2,TRBD1,TRBJ1-2,once,CASSDAGGLGYTF,TGTGCCAGCAGTGACGCAGGGGGCCTTGGCTACACCTTC